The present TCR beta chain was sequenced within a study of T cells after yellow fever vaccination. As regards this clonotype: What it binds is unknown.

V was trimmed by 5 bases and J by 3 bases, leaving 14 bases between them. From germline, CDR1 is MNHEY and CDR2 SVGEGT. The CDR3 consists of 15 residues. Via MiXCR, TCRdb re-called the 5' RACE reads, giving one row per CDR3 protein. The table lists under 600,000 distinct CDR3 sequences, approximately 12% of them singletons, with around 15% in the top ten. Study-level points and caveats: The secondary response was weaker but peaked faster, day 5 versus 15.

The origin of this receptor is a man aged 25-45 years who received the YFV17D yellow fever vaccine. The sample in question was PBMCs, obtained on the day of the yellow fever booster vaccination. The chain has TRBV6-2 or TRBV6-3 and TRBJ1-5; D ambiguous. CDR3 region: CASSPLRTDNQPQHF. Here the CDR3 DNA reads TGTGCCAGCAGTCCTCTGAGGACGGACAATCAGCCCCAGCATTTT.